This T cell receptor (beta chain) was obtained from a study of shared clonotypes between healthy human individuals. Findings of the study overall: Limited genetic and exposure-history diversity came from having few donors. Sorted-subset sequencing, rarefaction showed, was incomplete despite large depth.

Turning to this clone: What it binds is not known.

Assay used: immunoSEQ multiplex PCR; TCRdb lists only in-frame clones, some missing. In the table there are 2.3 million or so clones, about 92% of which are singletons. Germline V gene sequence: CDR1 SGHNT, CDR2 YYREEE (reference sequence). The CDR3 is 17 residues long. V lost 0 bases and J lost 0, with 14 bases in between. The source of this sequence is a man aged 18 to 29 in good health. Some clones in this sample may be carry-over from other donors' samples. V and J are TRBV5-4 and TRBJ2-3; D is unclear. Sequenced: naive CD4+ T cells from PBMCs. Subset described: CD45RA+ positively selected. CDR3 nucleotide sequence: TGTGCCAGCAGCTTGGCCGGAATAGCAGTTAGCACAGATACGCAGTATTTT. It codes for CASSLAGIAVSTDTQYF.